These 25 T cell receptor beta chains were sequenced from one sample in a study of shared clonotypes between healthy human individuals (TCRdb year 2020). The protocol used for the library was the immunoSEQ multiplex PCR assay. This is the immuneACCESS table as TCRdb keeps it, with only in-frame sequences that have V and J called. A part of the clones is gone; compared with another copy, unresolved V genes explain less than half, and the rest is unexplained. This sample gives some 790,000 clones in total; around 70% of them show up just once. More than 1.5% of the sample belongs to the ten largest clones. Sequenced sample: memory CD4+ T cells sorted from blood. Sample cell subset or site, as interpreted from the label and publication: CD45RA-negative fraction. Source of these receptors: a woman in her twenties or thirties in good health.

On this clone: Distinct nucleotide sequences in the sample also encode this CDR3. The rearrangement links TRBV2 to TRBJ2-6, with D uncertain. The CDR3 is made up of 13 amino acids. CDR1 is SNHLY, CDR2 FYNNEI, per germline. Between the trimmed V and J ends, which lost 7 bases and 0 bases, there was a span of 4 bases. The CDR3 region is CASTLSGANVLTF. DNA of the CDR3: TGTGCCAGCACCCTCTCTGGGGCCAACGTCCTGACTTTC.

This CDR3 reads CAISEGRDSGEAFF. The CDR3 DNA sequence: TGTGCCATCAGTGAGGGCAGGGACTCGGGTGAAGCTTTCTTT. The chain combines TRBV10-3 with TRBJ1-1, with D perhaps matching TRBD1 (5 bases). V dropped 2 bases and J dropped 7 bases, with 14 bases sitting between them. Germline lookup yields CDR1 ENHRY and CDR2 SYGVKD. CDR3 length equals 14 residues.

DNA for the CDR3: TGTGCCAGCAGTGAAGCGAGCACATATGTCGCTGAAGCTTTCTTT. Translating it yields CASSEASTYVAEAFF. The J gene is TRBJ1-1, the V gene TRBV6-1; no definite D call. CDR1 is MNHNS and CDR2 is SASEGT in the germline V gene. V lost 0 bases to trimming and J lost 6 bases, with 14 bases between them. The CDR3 spans 15 residues.

The CDR3 spells CASSRVSGAYNEQFF. The CDR3 nucleotides are TGTGCCAGCAGCAGGGTGAGTGGCGCCTACAATGAGCAGTTCTTC. This chain uses TRBV21-1 with TRBJ2-1. TRBV21-1 is shown as a pseudogene. The CDR3 has 15 amino acids.

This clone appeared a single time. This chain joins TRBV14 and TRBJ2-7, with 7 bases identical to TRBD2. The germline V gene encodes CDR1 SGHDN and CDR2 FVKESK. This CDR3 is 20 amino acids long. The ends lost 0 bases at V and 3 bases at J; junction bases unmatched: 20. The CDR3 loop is CASSQDPGWSGKVPVYEQYF. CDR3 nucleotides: TGTGCCAGCAGCCAAGATCCCGGATGGAGCGGGAAGGTCCCAGTCTACGAGCAGTACTTC. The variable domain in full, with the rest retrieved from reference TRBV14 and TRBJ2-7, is EAGVTQFPSHSVIEKGQTVTLRCDPISGHDNLYWYRRVMGKEIKFLLHFVKESKQDESGMPNNRFLAERTGGTYSTLKVQPAELEDSGVYFCASSQDPGWSGKVPVYEQYFGPGTRLTVT.

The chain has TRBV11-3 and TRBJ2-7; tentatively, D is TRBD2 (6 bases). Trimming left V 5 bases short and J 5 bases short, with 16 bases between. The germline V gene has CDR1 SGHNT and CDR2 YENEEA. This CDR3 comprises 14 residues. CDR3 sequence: CASSHPLEGNEQYF. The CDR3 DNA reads TGTGCCAGCAGCCACCCATTGGAGGGGAACGAGCAGTACTTC.

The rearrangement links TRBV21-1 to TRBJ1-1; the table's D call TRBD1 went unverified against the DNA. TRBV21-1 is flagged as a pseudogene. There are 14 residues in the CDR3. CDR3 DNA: TGTGCCAGCCCTACAGAAGTGGAGAACACTGAAGCTTTCTTT. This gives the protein CASPTEVENTEAFF.

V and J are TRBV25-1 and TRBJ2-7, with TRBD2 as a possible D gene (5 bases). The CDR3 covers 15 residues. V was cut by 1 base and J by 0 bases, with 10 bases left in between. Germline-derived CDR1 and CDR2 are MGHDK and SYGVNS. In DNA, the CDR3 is TGTGCCAGCAGTGAATCTAGCAGGAGCTCCTACGAGCAGTACTTC. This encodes CASSESSRSSYEQYF.

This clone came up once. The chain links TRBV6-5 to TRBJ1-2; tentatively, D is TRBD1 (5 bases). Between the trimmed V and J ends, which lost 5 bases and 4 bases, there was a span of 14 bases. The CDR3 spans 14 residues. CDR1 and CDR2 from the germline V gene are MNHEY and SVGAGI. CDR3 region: CASSTTATSYGYTF. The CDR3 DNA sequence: TGTGCCAGCAGTACGACAGCTACATCCTATGGCTACACCTTC.

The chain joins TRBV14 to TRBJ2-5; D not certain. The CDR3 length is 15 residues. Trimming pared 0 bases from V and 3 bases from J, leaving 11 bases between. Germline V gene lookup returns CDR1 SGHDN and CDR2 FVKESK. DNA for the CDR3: TGTGCCAGCAGCCAAGATGGACGACGAAAAGAGACCCAGTACTTC. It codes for CASSQDGRRKETQYF.

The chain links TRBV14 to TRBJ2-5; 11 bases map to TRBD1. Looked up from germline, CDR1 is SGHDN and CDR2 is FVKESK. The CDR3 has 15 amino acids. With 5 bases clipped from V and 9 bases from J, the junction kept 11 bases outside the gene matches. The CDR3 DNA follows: TGTGCCAGCAGCGCGGGGACAGGGGGGCTCGTGTCCCAGTACTTC. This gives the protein CASSAGTGGLVSQYF.

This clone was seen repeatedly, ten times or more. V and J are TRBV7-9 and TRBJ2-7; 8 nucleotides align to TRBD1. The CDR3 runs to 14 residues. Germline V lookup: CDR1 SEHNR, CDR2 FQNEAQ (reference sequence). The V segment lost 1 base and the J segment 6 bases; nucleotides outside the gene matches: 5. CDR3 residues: CASSLEWTGIEQYF. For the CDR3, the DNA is TGTGCCAGCAGCTTAGAGTGGACAGGGATCGAGCAGTACTTC.

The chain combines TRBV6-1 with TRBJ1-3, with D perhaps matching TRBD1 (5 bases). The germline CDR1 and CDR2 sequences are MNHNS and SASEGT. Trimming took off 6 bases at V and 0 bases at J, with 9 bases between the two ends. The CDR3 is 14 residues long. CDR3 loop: CASSGTRSGNTIYF. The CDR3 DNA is TGTGCCAGCAGCGGGACTCGCTCTGGAAACACCATATATTTT.

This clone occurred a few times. The CDR3 bases are TGTGCCAGCGTATCGTTAGCTCAGAATCAGCCCCAGCATTTT. Translating it yields CASVSLAQNQPQHF. The V and J genes are TRBV6-1 and TRBJ1-5; D gene ambiguous. V was clipped by 8 bases and J by 4 bases, with 15 bases between them. CDR1 and CDR2 from the germline V gene are MNHNS and SASEGT. The CDR3 has 14 residues.

In DNA form, the CDR3 reads TGTGCCAGCGGTGGACTAGCCGCCGGGGAGCTGTTTTTT. This gives the protein CASGGLAAGELFF. This rearrangement joins TRBV25-1 to TRBJ2-2; 8 bases are a match to TRBD2. Germline V gives CDR1 MGHDK, CDR2 SYGVNS. The CDR3 covers 13 residues. Trimming took 8 bases from V and 6 from J; bases not matched to a gene: 5.

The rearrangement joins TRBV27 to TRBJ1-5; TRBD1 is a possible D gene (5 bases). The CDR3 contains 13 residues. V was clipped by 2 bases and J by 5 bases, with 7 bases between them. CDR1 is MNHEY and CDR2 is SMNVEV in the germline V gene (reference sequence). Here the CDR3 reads CASSLEGHQPQHF. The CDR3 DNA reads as TGTGCCAGCAGTTTAGAGGGGCATCAGCCCCAGCATTTT.

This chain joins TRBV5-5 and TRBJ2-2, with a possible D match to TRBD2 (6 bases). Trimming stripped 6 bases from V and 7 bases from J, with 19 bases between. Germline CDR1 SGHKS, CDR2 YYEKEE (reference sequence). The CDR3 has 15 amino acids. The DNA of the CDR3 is TGTGCCAGCATCACCCGACTAGGCCCGGGCGGGGAGCTGTTTTTT. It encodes CASITRLGPGGELFF.

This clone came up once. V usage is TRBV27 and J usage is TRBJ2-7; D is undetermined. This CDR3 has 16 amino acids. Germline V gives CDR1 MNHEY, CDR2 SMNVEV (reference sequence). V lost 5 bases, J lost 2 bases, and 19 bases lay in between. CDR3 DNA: TGTGCCAGCAGTCCCTCCCGTGCTGGTCTCCCCTACGAGCAGTACTTC. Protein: CASSPSRAGLPYEQYF.

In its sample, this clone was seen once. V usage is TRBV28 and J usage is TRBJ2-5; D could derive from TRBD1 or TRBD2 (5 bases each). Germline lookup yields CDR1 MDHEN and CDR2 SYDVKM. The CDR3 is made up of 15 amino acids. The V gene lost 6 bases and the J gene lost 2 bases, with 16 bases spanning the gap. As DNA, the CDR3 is TGTGCCAGCAGCCCCGAGGGACGGGGTCAAGAGACCCAGTACTTC. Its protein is CASSPEGRGQETQYF.

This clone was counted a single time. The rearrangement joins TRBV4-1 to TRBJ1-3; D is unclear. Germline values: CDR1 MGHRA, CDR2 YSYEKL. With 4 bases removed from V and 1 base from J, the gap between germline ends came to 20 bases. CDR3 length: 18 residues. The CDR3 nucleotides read TGCGCCAGCAGCCGGACCCGCGGAGGGTTTTCTTCTGGAAACACCATATATTTT. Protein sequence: CASSRTRGGFSSGNTIYF.

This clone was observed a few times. The CDR3 sequence: CAIKTSGSSYNEQFF. CDR3 nucleotide sequence: TGTGCCATCAAGACTAGCGGGAGCTCCTACAATGAGCAGTTCTTC. The gene calls are TRBV10-3 and TRBJ2-1; 12 bases align to TRBD2. The CDR3 is 15 residues long. With V trimmed by 7 bases and J by 0 bases, 1 base remained unmatched. Germline CDR1 and CDR2: ENHRY and SYGVKD.

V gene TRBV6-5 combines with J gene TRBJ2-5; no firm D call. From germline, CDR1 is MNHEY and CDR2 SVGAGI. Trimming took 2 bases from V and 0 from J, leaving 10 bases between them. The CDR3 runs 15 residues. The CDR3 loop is CASSYGDKYQETQYF. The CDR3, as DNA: TGTGCCAGCAGTTACGGCGACAAGTACCAAGAGACCCAGTACTTC.

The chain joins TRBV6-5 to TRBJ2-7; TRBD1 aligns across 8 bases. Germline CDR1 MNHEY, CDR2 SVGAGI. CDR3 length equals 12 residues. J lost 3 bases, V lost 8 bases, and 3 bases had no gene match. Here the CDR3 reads CASSGGRYEQYF. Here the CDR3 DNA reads TGTGCCAGCTCAGGGGGCCGCTACGAGCAGTACTTC.

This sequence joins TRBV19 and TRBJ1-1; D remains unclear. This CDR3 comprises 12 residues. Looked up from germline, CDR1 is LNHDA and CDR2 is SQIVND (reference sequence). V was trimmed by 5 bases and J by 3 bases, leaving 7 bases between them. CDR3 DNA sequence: TGTGCCAGTAGTGGCAGGCACACTGAAGCTTTCTTT. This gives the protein CASSGRHTEAFF. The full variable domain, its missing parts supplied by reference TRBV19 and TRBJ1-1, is DGGITQSPKYLFRKEGQNVTLSCEQNLNHDAMYWYRQDPGQGLRLIYYSQIVNDFQKGDIAEGYSVSREKKESFPLTVTSAQKNPTAFYLCASSGRHTEAFFGQGTRLTVV.

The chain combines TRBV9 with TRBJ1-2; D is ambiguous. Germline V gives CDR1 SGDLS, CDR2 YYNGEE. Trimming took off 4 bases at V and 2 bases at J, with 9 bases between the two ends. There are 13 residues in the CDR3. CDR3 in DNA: TGTGCCAGCAGCCCCGTGAACAACTATGGCTACACCTTC. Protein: CASSPVNNYGYTF.